This paragraph covers one T cell receptor beta chain sequence. What it recognizes is unknown. The data were taken from a study of T cell repertoires in cytomegalovirus infection. Study observations and caveats: HLA-C-restricted CMV clonotypes gave the most frequent clonotype in two of eight donors.

Using its own MiXCR run on the reads, TCRdb lists one record per CDR3 protein. The data contain a few hundred thousand distinct CDR3 sequences, about 42% of them singletons. The material sequenced was cultured PBMCs, taken from culture after CMV antigen stimulation. The source of this sequence is a human donor in good health (CMV status not recorded). Some clones in this sample may be carry-over from other donors' samples.

CDR3 nucleotide sequence: TGTGCCAGCAGTCGGGACTTTTTTCTGGATTTAAGCTACGAGCAGTACTTC. Translating gives CASSRDFFLDLSYEQYF. V is TRBV2 and J is TRBJ2-7, with D maybe TRBD2 (6 bases). V was cut by 5 bases and J by 3 bases, with 23 bases left in between. This CDR3 is 17 amino acids long. CDR1 and CDR2 from the germline V gene are SNHLY and FYNNEI. The variable domain in full, with the rest retrieved from reference TRBV2 and TRBJ2-7, is EPEVTQTPSHQVTQMGQEVILRCVPISNHLYFYWYRQILGQKVEFLVSFYNNEISEKSEIFDDQFSVERPDGSNFTLKIRSTKLEDSAMYFCASSRDFFLDLSYEQYFGPGTRLTVT.